This T cell receptor beta chain is from a study of cytomegalovirus exposure and HLA in healthy donors (dated 2017 in TCRdb). A note on the overall study: In an earlier analysis of approximately 500 of the donors, 276 Gb of sequence data and 117 million unique TCR beta sequences from about 179 million T cells were reported. An early release that covered about 600 HLA-typed donors contained approximately 300 gigabases of sequencing data and around 80 million unique TCR sequences. Among the approximately 400 genotyped donors, around 81% belonged to the genetic ancestry cluster associated with self-reported Caucasian donors. The study aimed to test whether signatures of past pathogen exposure could be identified by cataloging public T cell receptors. Using immunosequencing, the study profiled T cell repertoires from around 670 subjects and related those repertoires to cytomegalovirus serostatus. Besides the first cohort of more than 650 subjects, a separate validation cohort made up of some 110 different subjects was used. High-throughput TCR immunosequencing, statistical association of individual TCRs with disease status, and machine learning were combined to predict cytomegalovirus infection status. A later analysis re-analyzed previously published TCR beta repertoires from approximately 670 donors and added high-resolution HLA genotyping to study TCR occurrence patterns. Rather than drawing on any new phenotypic data, the later analysis identified candidate immune exposures from TCR beta sequences and the way those sequences occurred across donors. An earlier analysis of a few hundred of the donors applied high-throughput TCR beta sequencing to assess whether each TCR beta V gene segment acted as functional or pseudogenic. Donor age, sex, ethnicity and CMV serostatus were compiled together with the repertoire data. Genome-wide SNP genotypes for about 60% of the roughly 700 donors were used in a later genetic analysis, which treated that subset as a discovery cohort. Every discovery cohort repertoire had been produced on one sequencing platform. HLA typing covered class I and class II loci at four-digit resolution. The number of typed donors differed by locus: roughly 629-640 for A, B, C, DRB1 and DQB1; approximately 520 for DQA1; some 590 for DPA1; and roughly 490 for DPB1. A handful of DR-DQ haplotypes were treated as single units for association and clustering because of strong linkage in the cohort. Across approximately 400 genotyped donors of the cohort, an average of roughly 250,000 unique TCR beta nucleotide sequences per donor were sequenced, and 15% to 20% of those sequences were non-productive. Paper-wide results and their limitations: In this cohort, only TCR beta chains were sequenced, and detectable features were limited by the absence of alpha or paired-chain data. According to a later analysis, parvovirus B19, influenza, CMV and Epstein-Barr virus appeared linked to several top co-occurrence clusters. A later analysis found that HLA-associated TCR beta chains were more clonally expanded and had lower generation probabilities than equally common non-associated chains. Correlated functional status among segregating V segments might reflect linkage disequilibrium, but an unknown experimental factor could not be ruled out. Strong co-occurrence of HLA alleles, especially DR and DQ, made assigning TCR associations to individual alleles difficult. In a later analysis, the rate of TCR association differed among HLA loci, with DRB1 alleles having the most associated TCRs and HLA-C alleles having the fewest. The authors suggested that the approach could potentially be extended to other disease states and immunological phenotypes. A group of highly shared sequence variants was considered likely to be a technical artifact of the sequencing pipeline. A further reported finding was that TCR beta sequences accurately predicted the HLA-A and HLA-B alleles for most subjects in the first cohort. Most TCR sequences were seen in very few donors, while some public TCRs were found in many individuals. The classifier was reported to diagnose cytomegalovirus status with high specificity and sensitivity in both the original and validation cohorts. Broadly in line with IMGT annotations, most TCR beta V segments showed up in productive rearrangements about 87% or about 30% of the time in an earlier analysis of under 700 of the donors. In a later analysis, most CMV-associated TCR beta chains were found to appear HLA-restricted, with HLA associations seemingly driven largely by CMV exposure. Sequencing depth was assumed to be roughly uniform across donors in the presence/absence analyses, though that assumption may not hold. Because counts were too low, more than 15 rarely observed V segments, including chromosome 9 orphons, were excluded from the earlier analysis of about 500 of the donors. V-gene and J-gene trimming of TCR beta chains was associated with a missense DCLRE1C variant in a later genetic analysis, and the association was replicated in an independent cohort. Compared with the approximately 670-donor mean, donors in an Asian-associated ancestry cluster had fewer N-insertions in productive TCRs, according to a later genetic analysis. Because the 87-base-pair reads could not distinguish some IMGT-functional V segments, including TRBV6-2 and TRBV6-3, those segments were excluded. Immune exposure information for the cohort was limited to CMV serostatus. The study gave a list of 150 to 200 TCR beta chains associated with cytomegalovirus. Because HLA typing was unavailable for some donors at each locus, only the typed subset was used in association tests. Three of the identified cytomegalovirus-associated TCR beta chains were confirmed in vitro to be specific for cytomegalovirus antigens. At a false discovery rate of 0.05, a later analysis linked about 16,000 TCR beta sequences to specific HLA alleles.

With respect to this clone: Its antigen remains undetermined. No much larger clonotype is one base removed from it; base qualities were not supplied.

The cohort comprised some 730 healthy bone marrow donors. At the time of sampling, every cohort member was nominally healthy, though immune exposures that went unrecorded were likely present. The donor tested CMV seropositive and was one of the 289 seropositive cohort members. Every donor gave a peripheral blood sample, and the peripheral blood mononuclear cells from that sample were used for TCR beta sequencing. The Qiagen DNeasy Blood Extraction Kit was used to extract genomic DNA from the blood cell samples. Libraries were constructed by the immunoSEQ multiplex PCR assay. The multiplex PCR relied on a mix of 60 forward primers for TCR Vbeta segments and 13 reverse primers for TCR Jbeta segments. The CDR3 region of rearranged TCR beta genes was amplified from genomic DNA by a multiplex PCR assay. On the Illumina HiSeq System, the amplified TCR beta libraries were sequenced as 87-base-pair reads. Regarding the original processing steps: In a later analysis, tens of millions of unique TCR beta chains were counted across the roughly 610 repertoires, and approximately 11 million of these chains were shared by at least two donors. Raw reads were error-corrected and collapsed into unique sequences with a nearest-neighbor algorithm that merged closely related sequences to remove PCR and sequencing errors. V, D and J gene segments were assigned by aligning CDR3 sequences to IMGT reference sequences. Each retained sequence needed at least a six-nucleotide match to both a V gene segment and a J gene segment. A rearrangement counted as productive if the CDR3 had no stop codons and remained in frame with V and J, and every other rearrangement counted as non-productive. CDR3 was defined by IMGT convention, running from the second conserved V-encoded cysteine to the conserved J-encoded phenylalanine. The earlier analysis of roughly 590 of the donors excluded any sequence lacking an unambiguous match to a single V gene segment. In an earlier analysis of 450 to 700 of the donors, V segments were called functional above 56.7% productive rearrangements and were called segregating when the between-donor standard deviation exceeded 5%. A statistical classification framework was developed to diagnose cytomegalovirus status using the catalog of TCR beta chain sequences. In a later analysis, V and J genes were assigned by comparing TCR nucleotide sequences against IMGT/GENE-DB human TR gene sequences. The TCRdist pipeline was used in a later analysis to assign CDR3 sequences and most-parsimonious VDJ recombination scenarios. In a later analysis, each TCR beta chain was defined by its CDR3 amino acid sequence together with its V-gene family, and reads lacking a unique V-gene family were excluded. To address suspected cross-contamination and a sequencing artifact, a later analysis removed 592 highly shared, low-generation-probability nucleotide sequences. A later analysis calculated a clonal expansion index for each public chain from normalized within-repertoire ranks of inferred template counts. A later analysis computed generation probabilities with a VDJ recombination model fitted to out-of-frame rearrangements, and checked the results against IGoR. Hypergeometric tests were used in a later analysis to score TCR-TCR, TCR-HLA and TCR-CMV co-occurrence, with a repertoire-size bias correction applied to the TCR pairs. In a later analysis, false discovery rates were estimated by permuting HLA or CMV assignments 20 times. A later analysis grouped co-occurring TCRs with DBSCAN, adding TCRdist sequence similarity when clustering within HLA-allele-positive subsets. For co-occurrence clustering, repertoires with fewer than 30,000 or more than 120,000 public chains were excluded, along with roughly 5 repertoires with anomalous nucleotide sharing. TCRdb took over this immuneACCESS table, retaining in-frame rearrangements with V and J assigned. Such tables are incomplete; in checked studies, under half of the missing clones stem from an unresolved V gene, and the remainder is unexplained. V, J and clone size were drawn from that table, and D and trimming were deduced from the DNA. In this sample the table shows under 200,000 clones, approximately 84% of which occur a single time. The ten biggest clones cover 2% to 3% of the sample.

The CDR3 contains 15 residues, cysteine and phenylalanine counted. Only the CDR3 part of the read is kept: 45 bases, read in frame from the first base. According to the germline V gene (reference sequence), CDR1 reads MNHNY and CDR2 reads SVGAGI. V trim: 4 bases; J trim: 6 bases; unmatched bases: 8. Sequencing was carried out using PBMCs. Rearrangement joined TRBV6-6 to TRBJ1-5; 8 junctional bases match TRBD1. The clonotype was recovered from a woman aged 45-65 years in good health and CMV-seropositive. CDR3 loop: CASSFVQGAVQPQHF. In nucleotides, the sequence is TGTGCCAGCAGTTTCGTGCAGGGGGCGGTTCAGCCCCAGCATTTT.